This is a list of T cell receptor beta chains from one sample in a study of T cell responses to AZD1222 COVID-19 vaccine. Assay used: immunoSEQ multiplex PCR; TCRdb lists only in-frame clones, some missing. The sample carries some 91,000 clones, approximately 90% recorded once. The sample here was peripheral blood, taken on day 0 of AZD1222 vaccination. The source is an adult in good health. Both conserved end residues are part of each CDR3. A D gene is named only where the DNA matches it firmly. Expanded clones are given a class, and other clones once, few, many or no size at all.

CASSYSASGSVDEQYF | TGTGCCAGCAGTTACTCAGCTAGCGGGAGTGTCGACGAGCAGTACTTC | TRBD2 | TRBJ2-7 | . | TRBV6-5
CASRRLGINEQFF | TGTGCCAGTAGAAGACTAGGAATCAATGAGCAGTTCTTC | . | TRBJ2-1 | . | TRBV19
CASSDRGGDTQYF | TGTGCCAGCAGTGACAGGGGTGGAGATACGCAGTATTTT | . | TRBJ2-3 | . | TRBV6-4
CASSLEGNSEAFF | TGTGCCAGCAGCTTAGAGGGCAACTCTGAAGCTTTCTTT | . | TRBJ1-1 | . | TRBV11-3
CASATRGERTDTQYF | TGTGCCAGCGCTACCCGAGGGGAGCGCACAGATACGCAGTATTTT | . | TRBJ2-3 | . | TRBV5-5
CASSLGSGVYNEQFF | TGTGCCAGCAGCTTAGGGTCGGGGGTGTACAATGAGCAGTTCTTC | . | TRBJ2-1 | . | TRBV7-2
CASSLEPRKGLAGEQFF | TGTGCCAGCAGCTTGGAACCCCGCAAAGGCCTAGCAGGGGAGCAGTTCTTC | . | TRBJ2-1 | . | TRBV5-4
CASSFQGQPNTEAFF | TGCGCCAGCAGCTTCCAGGGACAGCCGAACACTGAAGCTTTCTTT | TRBD1 | TRBJ1-1 | . | TRBV5-1
CASSLGSNQPQHF | TGTGCCAGCAGTTTGGGCAGCAATCAGCCCCAGCATTTT | . | TRBJ1-5 | once | TRBV27
CASSLVGEYNEQFF | TGTGCCAGCAGCTTGGTGGGGGAGTACAATGAGCAGTTCTTC | . | TRBJ2-1 | . | TRBV5-6
CASSTGTGGLWGYTF | TGTGCCAGTAGTACTGGGACAGGGGGGCTATGGGGCTACACCTTC | TRBD1 | TRBJ1-2 | . | TRBV19
CASSYSASGGYEQYF | TGTGCCAGCAGTTACTCAGCCAGCGGGGGATACGAGCAGTACTTC | TRBD2 | TRBJ2-7 | . | TRBV6-2/TRBV6-3
CASSGRTGGYTF | TGTGCCAGTAGTGGTAGGACGGGCGGCTACACCTTC | . | TRBJ1-2 | . | TRBV7-2
CASSSGQVPYEQYF | TGTGCCAGCAGCTCTGGACAGGTCCCCTACGAGCAGTACTTC | TRBD1 | TRBJ2-7 | . | TRBV11-3
CASSESTARMQYF | TGTGCCAGCAGTGAATCTACAGCGCGGATGCAGTACTTC | . | TRBJ2-7 | . | TRBV6-1
CASSGLRDRASNEQFF | TGTGCCAGCAGCGGGCTGAGGGACAGGGCCTCCAATGAGCAGTTCTTC | TRBD1 | TRBJ2-1 | . | TRBV5-4
CASSQDQRYYGYTF | TGTGCCAGCAGCCAAGATCAGAGATACTATGGCTACACCTTC | . | TRBJ1-2 | . | TRBV3-1/TRBV3-2
CSARRGNEQFF | TGCAGTGCTAGGCGGGGCAATGAGCAGTTCTTC | . | TRBJ2-1 | few | TRBV20-1
CASSGTGGLSNYGYTF | TGTGCCAGCTCAGGTACAGGGGGCCTCTCTAACTATGGCTACACCTTC | TRBD1 | TRBJ1-2 | once | TRBV18
CASSQAQTEAFF | TGTGCCAGCAGCCAAGCACAGACTGAAGCTTTCTTT | . | TRBJ1-1 | once | TRBV3-1/TRBV3-2
CASDGFGMAGRTYEQYF | TGTGCCAGCGATGGGTTTGGGATGGCCGGGCGGACCTACGAGCAGTACTTC | . | TRBJ2-7 | . | TRBV28
CASAKEATEAFF | TGTGCTAGTGCGAAGGAGGCAACTGAAGCTTTCTTT | . | TRBJ1-1 | . | TRBV12-5
CASSKAAPVNEQFF | TGTGCCAGCAGCAAGGCGGCTCCCGTCAATGAGCAGTTCTTC | . | TRBJ2-1 | . | TRBV3-1/TRBV3-2
CASSDSGFQETQYF | TGTGCCAGCAGTGATTCAGGGTTTCAAGAGACCCAGTACTTC | . | TRBJ2-5 | . | TRBV14
CASSWGQSNQPQHF | TGTGCCAGCAGTTGGGGACAATCTAATCAGCCCCAGCATTTT | . | TRBJ1-5 | . | TRBV27
CSVVGQGGSTDTQYF | TGCAGCGTTGTAGGACAGGGGGGCTCCACAGATACGCAGTATTTT | TRBD1 | TRBJ2-3 | . | TRBV29-1
CSARQGGIDGYTF | TGCAGCGCAAGACAGGGAGGGATAGATGGCTACACCTTC | TRBD1 | TRBJ1-2 | . | TRBV29-1
CASSTLTPGYTF | TGTGCCAGTAGTACCCTGACACCTGGCTACACCTTC | . | TRBJ1-2 | . | TRBV19
CASSPEGGTYYGYTF | TGTGCCAGCTCACCCGAAGGAGGAACATACTATGGCTACACCTTC | . | TRBJ1-2 | . | TRBV18
CASSLEGGRVADTQYF | TGCGCCAGCAGCTTGGAAGGGGGCAGAGTCGCAGATACGCAGTATTTT | TRBD1 | TRBJ2-3 | . | TRBV5-1
CASSYSGGTGNTIYF | TGTGCCAGCAGTTACTCCGGGGGAACTGGAAACACCATATATTTT | . | TRBJ1-3 | . | TRBV6-5
CASRSGRSNQPQHF | TGTGCCAGCAGGTCGGGAAGGAGCAATCAGCCCCAGCATTTT | . | TRBJ1-5 | . | TRBV28
CASSLLMVAGGNEQYF | TGTGCCAGCAGTTTATTGATGGTAGCGGGAGGGAACGAGCAGTACTTC | TRBD2 | TRBJ2-7 | . | TRBV27
CASSLFRYGYTF | TGTGCCAGCAGTTTATTCCGGTATGGCTACACCTTC | . | TRBJ1-2 | once | TRBV28
CASSQLRASGANVLTF | TGCGCCAGCAGCCAACTAAGGGCTTCTGGGGCCAACGTCCTGACTTTC | . | TRBJ2-6 | . | TRBV4-1
CASSLDSRQNEQFF | TGTGCCAGCAGCTTAGACTCCCGCCAGAATGAGCAGTTCTTC | . | TRBJ2-1 | once | TRBV11-3
CASSVTGWDTQYF | TGTGCCAGCAGCGTGACAGGGTGGGATACGCAGTATTTT | TRBD1 | TRBJ2-3 | . | TRBV7-3
CASSLAWTSGGSTYEQYF | TGTGCCAGCAGCTTAGCGTGGACTAGCGGGGGTTCGACCTACGAGCAGTACTTC | TRBD2 | TRBJ2-7 | . | TRBV7-9
CASSPTGSNSPLHF | TGTGCCAGTAGTCCGACAGGGTCCAATTCACCCCTCCACTTT | TRBD1 | TRBJ1-6 | once | TRBV19
CASSGLAKNIQYF | TGTGCCAGCAGTGGTCTAGCCAAAAACATTCAGTACTTC | . | TRBJ2-4 | once | TRBV7-9
CASILIATGDGQPQHF | TGTGCCAGTATCCTAATCGCGACAGGGGACGGTCAGCCCCAGCATTTT | TRBD1 | TRBJ1-5 | . | TRBV19
CASRGLTEAFF | TGTGCCTCCAGGGGACTCACTGAAGCTTTCTTT | . | TRBJ1-1 | . | TRBV15
CATSRVLQKAVAVSYEQYF | TGTGCCACCAGCAGAGTCCTACAAAAGGCAGTGGCGGTCTCCTACGAGCAGTACTTC | . | TRBJ2-7 | . | TRBV15
CSVELGTHPYGYTF | TGCAGCGTTGAACTGGGGACTCATCCCTATGGCTACACCTTC | . | TRBJ1-2 | . | TRBV29-1
CASSETGYQETQYF | TGTGCCAGCAGCGAGACGGGGTACCAAGAGACCCAGTACTTC | . | TRBJ2-5 | . | TRBV7-3
CASSPGDTQYF | TGTGCCAGCTCACCCGGGGATACGCAGTATTTT | . | TRBJ2-3 | . | TRBV18
CASSELMRWGRETQYF | TGTGCCAGCAGTGAATTGATGAGGTGGGGGCGAGAGACCCAGTACTTC | . | TRBJ2-5 | . | TRBV6-1
CASSLAGWGGRETDTQYF | TGTGCCAGCAGCTTAGCCGGTTGGGGCGGGAGGGAAACAGATACGCAGTATTTT | TRBD2 | TRBJ2-3 | . | TRBV7-6
CASSQEEGGAYTEAFF | TGTGCCAGCAGTCAAGAAGAGGGGGGCGCCTACACTGAAGCTTTCTTT | . | TRBJ1-1 | . | TRBV14
CASSPLVDQPQHF | TGTGCCAGCTCACCATTAGTAGATCAGCCCCAGCATTTT | . | TRBJ1-5 | . | TRBV18